The 8 T cell receptor beta chains below come from one sample, sequenced in a study of shared clonotypes between healthy human individuals. Naive CD8 cells, CD45RO-negative and positively selected for CCR7, excluded terminally differentiated effector memory CD45RA+ cells. Repertoires were generated with immunoSEQ multiplex PCR, while TCRdb's copy carries only in-frame clones and drops some. The sample has 700,000 to 950,000 clones, about 97% seen once. Specimen: naive CD8+ T cells sorted from blood. These receptors were taken from a man in his thirties or forties in good health.

The chain combines TRBV7-9 with TRBJ1-4, with no clear D. This CDR3 region has 16 residues. The V gene's germline CDR1 is SEHNR and CDR2 FQNEAQ (reference sequence). The V end was cut by 4 bases, the J end by 0 bases, with 12 bases between. This chain's CDR3 is CASSSPTPTTNEKLFF. The CDR3 region has the DNA TGTGCCAGCAGCTCCCCAACACCCACAACTAATGAAAAACTGTTTTTT.

The J gene is TRBJ2-7, the V gene TRBV28, with 8 bases aligning to TRBD2. CDR3 size: 14 residues. Germline assignment: CDR1 MDHEN and CDR2 SYDVKM. V was clipped by 6 bases and J by 6 bases; unmatched bases: 10. The CDR3 nucleotides read TGTGCCAGCAGCCCAGTTTTAGCGGGAACCGAGCAGTACTTC. This translates into CASSPVLAGTEQYF.

This clone was seen a single time. V is TRBV14 and J is TRBJ2-7; D is undetermined. Trimming stripped 1 base from V and 2 bases from J, with 9 bases between. Per the germline V gene, CDR1 is SGHDN and CDR2 is FVKESK. This CDR3 spans 14 amino acids. This CDR3 is CASSQALLPYEQYF. The CDR3 nucleotides read TGTGCCAGCAGCCAAGCACTACTCCCCTACGAGCAGTACTTC.

The chain carries TRBV29-1 and TRBJ2-7; the D gene is possibly TRBD2 (5 bases). The CDR3 runs 15 residues. The germline V gene encodes CDR1 SQVTM and CDR2 ANQGSEA. V lost 0 bases and J 3 bases, leaving 15 bases between the germline ends. In nucleotides, the CDR3 is TGCAGCGTTGAAGAGGGGTGGGAGTCGGGCTACGAGCAGTACTTC. It translates to CSVEEGWESGYEQYF.

V and J are TRBV7-8 and TRBJ2-3; no firm D call. This CDR3 region has 12 residues. Deletions cut 1 base from V and 14 bases from J, with 13 bases between. Germline lookup yields CDR1 SGHVS and CDR2 FQNEAQ. CDR3 bases: TGTGCCAGCAGCTTAGGTGATGGTGTAGTGTATTTT. This translates into CASSLGDGVVYF.

The chain carries TRBV13 and TRBJ2-5; 8 nucleotides align to TRBD1. V dropped 0 bases and J dropped 3; count of bases not matched to a gene: 27. Germline values: CDR1 PRHDT, CDR2 FYEKMQ (reference sequence). The CDR3 length is 23 residues. The CDR3 region has the DNA TGTGCCAGCAGCTTAGGTCGGAAGGTCGTAGAGGGCGGGTACCAGGGGGCAAAAGAGACCCAGTACTTC. Amino acid sequence: CASSLGRKVVEGGYQGAKETQYF.

The chain combines TRBV5-1 with TRBJ2-1; the match to TRBD2 covers 15 bases. The CDR3 covers 16 residues. The germline CDR1 and CDR2 sequences are SGHRS and YFSETQ. V trimming: 7 bases; J trimming: 8 bases; junction bases outside the gene matches: 10. The CDR3 DNA follows: TGCGCCAGCGGGGGGACTAGCGGGAGGTTAGGTGATGAGCAGTTCTTC. Translating gives CASGGTSGRLGDEQFF.

The chain links TRBV11-2 to TRBJ2-5, with 13 bases identical to TRBD2. CDR3 length equals 17 residues. The J segment lost 5 bases and the V segment lost 5 bases, leaving 11 bases of the junction unmatched. Germline V gives CDR1 SGHAT, CDR2 FQNNGV. CDR3 DNA sequence: TGTGCCAGCAGCGGGACTAGCGGGGACCCCGGGGGGGAGACCCAGTACTTC. Translated: CASSGTSGDPGGETQYF.